What follows describes a single T cell receptor beta chain. V lost 6 bases, J lost 5 bases, and 9 bases stayed unmatched. This CDR3 has 14 residues. The germline V gene has CDR1 LNHDA and CDR2 SQIVND (reference sequence). The record originates from a study of shared clonotypes between healthy human individuals. Splitting the CD4+ cells yielded a CD45RA+ naive subset and a CD45RA-negative memory subset. TCRdb keeps only in-frame clones here, not all; method: immunoSEQ multiplex PCR. Here the sample spans 2 million to 2.5 million clones, approximately 94% being singletons. The chain combines TRBV19 with TRBJ1-1, with TRBD1 matching over 7 bases. The source material was naive CD4+ T cells sorted from blood. The sample's subset: CD45RA+ positively selected. This TCR came from a man aged 18 to 35 in good health. CDR3 nucleotide sequence: TGTGCCAGTAGCCGTCAGGCAGGGGGGACTGAAGCTTTCTTT. This gives the protein CASSRQAGGTEAFF.